The rows below give T cell receptor beta chains drawn from one sample of a study of control samples from healthy donors and cancer patients. Profiled with immunoSEQ multiplex PCR; TCRdb holds only in-frame clones, not every one. The sample has approximately 150,000 clones; around 88% are singletons. Sequences were obtained from blood. The receptors stem from a man younger than 35 in good health. CDR3s include the opening cysteine and the closing phenylalanine or tryptophan. A D gene is named only where the DNA matches it firmly. Size tells how often a clone was seen (once, few, many) or the class of an expanded clone, and some rows leave it out.

D	V	J	size	DNA	CDR3
NA	TRBV11-2	TRBJ2-7	NA	TGTGCCAGCAGCTGGGGTAGAGCGGGTGAGCAGTACTTC	CASSWGRAGEQYF
NA	TRBV6-5	TRBJ2-7	NA	TGTGCCAGCAGTTACTCGTCACCGACAGGCGGGCAGTACTTC	CASSYSSPTGGQYF
NA	TRBV2	TRBJ2-1	NA	TGTGCCAGCAAGGACAGTATTTACAATGAGCAGTTCTTC	CASKDSIYNEQFF
TRBD2	TRBV7-2	TRBJ2-1	few	TGTGCCAGCAGCTTAGAGGGGTGGCGGGGGAGTCCCTCGGAGCAGTTCTTC	CASSLEGWRGSPSEQFF
NA	TRBV3-1/TRBV3-2	TRBJ1-1	NA	TGTGCCAGCAGCCACACTGAGGGATCTTTCTTT	CASSHTEGSFF
NA	TRBV3-1/TRBV3-2	TRBJ1-4	NA	TGTGCCAGCAGCCAGGCAAACATTGCAACTAATGAAAAACTGTTTTTT	CASSQANIATNEKLFF
TRBD1	TRBV5-1	TRBJ1-2	NA	TGCGCCAGCAGCGATGCGCCGGGACAGGGGGACTATGGCTACACCTTC	CASSDAPGQGDYGYTF
NA	TRBV19	TRBJ1-1	NA	TGTGCCAGTAGTATGGGTCCAACCGGGAACACTGAAGCTTTCTTT	CASSMGPTGNTEAFF
NA	TRBV12-3/TRBV12-4	TRBJ2-7	NA	TGTGCCAGCAGTTTCCCAGGGACCTACGAGCAGTACTTC	CASSFPGTYEQYF
NA	TRBV13	TRBJ2-7	NA	TGTGCCAGCAGCTTAGGGGGGGACGGCGGCTTCTACTACGAGCAGTACTTC	CASSLGGDGGFYYEQYF
NA	TRBV28	TRBJ1-5	few	TGTGCCAGCAGCTCCTTTAATCAGCCCCAGCATTTT	CASSSFNQPQHF
NA	TRBV2	TRBJ1-1	NA	TGTGCCAGCAGTGACAGGTGGGGCACTGAAGCTTTCTTT	CASSDRWGTEAFF
NA	TRBV19	TRBJ1-2	NA	TGTGCCAGTAGTAGTAACAACCGCTACTACAGGGTCGGGGGCTACACCTTC	CASSSNNRYYRVGGYTF
NA	TRBV3-1/TRBV3-2	TRBJ1-1	NA	TGTGCCAGCAGCCAAGATGGGGTGGGCATTGAAGCTTTCTTT	CASSQDGVGIEAFF
NA	TRBV4-3	TRBJ2-2	once	TGCGCCAGCAGCCGAGGGTCTACCACCGGGGAGCTGTTTTTT	CASSRGSTTGELFF
TRBD1	TRBV4-1	TRBJ2-7	NA	TGCGCCAGCAGCCAAGGCCGGGACAGCTCATACGAGCAGTACTTC	CASSQGRDSSYEQYF
NA	TRBV5-1	TRBJ2-3	NA	TGCGCCAGCAGCTTGGAAACTAGGTCTTTCACAGATACGCAGTATTTT	CASSLETRSFTDTQYF
TRBD1	TRBV19	TRBJ2-1	NA	TGTGCCACCTCACACGGGGACAGGGGGTACAATGAGCAGTTCTTC	CATSHGDRGYNEQFF
NA	TRBV4-3	TRBJ2-7	NA	TGCGCCAGCAGCCAAGGGTGGTCTCCACTCCACTTC	CASSQGWSPLHF
NA	TRBV4-3	TRBJ2-3	once	TGCGCCAGCAGCCGGGACGCATCAGGGCCGGATACGCAGTATTTT	CASSRDASGPDTQYF
NA	TRBV7-9	TRBJ2-3	NA	TGTGCCAGCAGCTTAGCCCACACAGATACGCAGTATTTT	CASSLAHTDTQYF
NA	TRBV12-3/TRBV12-4	TRBJ2-7	NA	TGTGCCAGCGGCACAGATTCCTACGAGCAGTACTTC	CASGTDSYEQYF
NA	TRBV6-2/TRBV6-3	TRBJ2-7	once	TGTGCCAGCAGTATCGGCAGGGGGGTCTTGTACGAGCAGTACTTC	CASSIGRGVLYEQYF
NA	TRBV10-3	TRBJ1-5	NA	TGTGCCATCAGTGATTCAGCTAATCAGCCCCAGCATTTT	CAISDSANQPQHF
NA	TRBV13	TRBJ2-2	NA	TGTGCCAGCAGCTTAGTAGCCGGGGAGCTGTTTTTT	CASSLVAGELFF
TRBD2	TRBV7-2	TRBJ2-5	NA	TGTGCCAGCAGCATTAGCGGGGGGGCCTTCGGGGAGACCCAGTACTTC	CASSISGGAFGETQYF
TRBD1	TRBV5-6	TRBJ2-1	NA	TGTGCCAGCAGCTTTCCCGGGACAGGGCCCTACAATGAGCAGTTCTTC	CASSFPGTGPYNEQFF
TRBD1	TRBV29-1	TRBJ1-2	NA	TGCAGCGTTGAAGGGGGACAGGGTGCCGCTAACTATGGCTACACCTTC	CSVEGGQGAANYGYTF
NA	TRBV30	TRBJ2-7	once	TGTGCCTGGAGGGACAGTTACGAGCAGTACTTC	CAWRDSYEQYF
TRBD1	TRBV11-2	TRBJ1-6	NA	TGTGCCAGCAGCTATGGACAGGGGGTTTGGTCACCCCTCCACTTT	CASSYGQGVWSPLHF
TRBD1	TRBV2	TRBJ1-2	NA	TGTGCCAGTACAGGGGGCCACTATGGCTACACCTTC	CASTGGHYGYTF
NA	TRBV19	TRBJ2-7	NA	TGTGCCAGTAGTGGATCCGGGGGCGCCGGGGAGCAGTACTTC	CASSGSGGAGEQYF
NA	TRBV14	TRBJ1-4	NA	TGTGCCAGCAGCCAGGAAGTCCGAAAACTGTTTTTT	CASSQEVRKLFF
NA	TRBV11-3	TRBJ2-5	NA	TGTGCCAGCAGCTTATTCGGGGAGGAGACCCAGTACTTC	CASSLFGEETQYF
TRBD1	TRBV19	TRBJ1-5	NA	TGTGCCAGTAAGTTCATGGACAGGGAAAGTCAGCCCCAGCATTTT	CASKFMDRESQPQHF
NA	TRBV27	TRBJ2-1	NA	TGTGCCAGCAGTTTATTAGGTAGGCCTGAGCAGTTCTTC	CASSLLGRPEQFF
NA	TRBV7-9	TRBJ2-7	few	TGTGCCAGCAGCCCAGACAGTATTTACGAGCAGTACTTC	CASSPDSIYEQYF
NA	TRBV12-3/TRBV12-4	TRBJ2-5	NA	TGTGCCAGCAGTTTGCGGGACCAAGAGACCCAGTACTTC	CASSLRDQETQYF